A single sample gave rise to the 17 T cell receptor beta chains below, sequenced in a study of shared clonotypes between healthy human individuals (dated by TCRdb to the early 2020s). For the CD8 naive samples, CD45RO-negative cells were positively selected for CCR7, yielding a CD45RA+CCR7+ population from which TemRA cells were excluded. The library was made by the immunoSEQ multiplex PCR assay. TCRdb took over this immuneACCESS table, retaining in-frame rearrangements with V and J assigned. Such tables are incomplete; in checked studies, under half of the missing clones stem from an unresolved V gene, and the remainder is unexplained. The sample includes 1.5 million to 2.5 million clones, with less than 95% observed a single time. The top ten hold roughly 1% of the sample. Sequencing was done on a sample of naive CD8+ T cells sorted from blood. Explained via the paper, the cell subset or site label denotes: CD45RA+CCR7+. The receptors come from a man between 18 and 29 years old in good health.

This rearrangement joins TRBV7-8 to TRBJ1-5; no reliable D call. The CDR3 is 16 residues long. Trimming stripped 8 bases from V and 2 bases from J, with 19 bases between. Per the germline V gene, CDR1 is SGHVS and CDR2 is FQNEAQ. This CDR3 reads CASVPGGQGGNQPQHF. DNA of the CDR3: TGTGCCAGCGTACCGGGTGGGCAAGGAGGCAATCAGCCCCAGCATTTT.

With regard to this clone: This CDR3 is also generated by other DNA sequences in the sample. V gene TRBV2 combines with J gene TRBJ2-1; no clear D gene. V was cut by 0 bases and J by 4 bases, with 4 bases left in between. Per the germline V gene, CDR1 is SNHLY and CDR2 is FYNNEI. CDR3 length: 13 residues. The CDR3 DNA reads as TGTGCCAGCAGTGAAGCGGGTTACAATGAGCAGTTCTTC. Its translation is CASSEAGYNEQFF.

The genes are TRBV4-1 and TRBJ1-4; D gene uncertain. CDR1 is MGHRA, CDR2 YSYEKL, per germline. The V end was cut by 5 bases, the J end by 5 bases, with 12 bases between. This CDR3 has 14 amino acids. For the CDR3, the DNA is TGCGCCAGCAGCGACCGAGGTGTCAATGAAAAACTGTTTTTT. Its protein is CASSDRGVNEKLFF.

The J gene is TRBJ1-2, the V gene TRBV29-1, with unresolved D. CDR1 is SQVTM and CDR2 is ANQGSEA in the germline V gene. CDR3 length: 16 residues. Between the trimmed V and J ends, which lost 8 bases and 4 bases, there was a span of 26 bases. CDR3 bases: TGCAGCACCCGTCTTTCGACGGGAAGGAAGACCTATGGCTACACCTTC. It is translated as CSTRLSTGRKTYGYTF.

The chain carries TRBV6-6 and TRBJ2-2; D perhaps matches TRBD1 (5 bases). Germline loops: CDR1 MNHNY, CDR2 SVGAGI (reference sequence). The CDR3 extends over 13 amino acids. Trimming pared 8 bases from V and 2 bases from J, leaving 9 bases between. CDR3 DNA: TGTGCCAGCGGACACCATAACACCGGGGAGCTGTTTTTT. It translates to CASGHHNTGELFF.

Only one count was recorded for this clone. Within the sample, other DNA sequences also encode this same CDR3. This chain uses TRBV28 with TRBJ2-7, with a weak D call TRBD1 (5 bases). CDR3 length: 13 residues. The V end lost 3 bases, the J end lost 1 base, and 7 bases lay between the germline ends. Germline CDR1 is MDHEN and CDR2 is SYDVKM. The CDR3 is CASSLTESYEQYF. The DNA of the CDR3 is TGTGCCAGCAGTTTGACAGAGTCCTACGAGCAGTACTTC.

V and J are TRBV19 and TRBJ2-1; D gene unclear. Trimming took off 7 bases at V and 4 bases at J, with 17 bases between the two ends. Germline V gives CDR1 LNHDA, CDR2 SQIVND (reference sequence). The CDR3 runs 15 residues. Written as DNA, the CDR3 is TGTGCCAGTACCCCCGACCGTCTGGGATACAATGAGCAGTTCTTC. Translated, it gives CASTPDRLGYNEQFF.

The chain combines TRBV27 with TRBJ2-1; TRBD2 aligns across 9 bases. The junction had 8 bases not matched to a gene; V was cut back by 4 bases and J by 1 base. Germline V gives CDR1 MNHEY, CDR2 SMNVEV (reference sequence). The CDR3 length is 17 residues. The CDR3 DNA reads TGTGCCAGCAGTTCGATTTTTAGCGGGAGTTCCTACAATGAGCAGTTCTTC. Its protein is CASSSIFSGSSYNEQFF.

V gene TRBV7-8 combines with J gene TRBJ2-3; TRBD2 is a possible D gene (5 bases). Trimming cost V 4 bases and J 7 bases, with 18 bases left between them. The CDR3 runs to 15 residues. From germline, CDR1 is SGHVS and CDR2 FQNEAQ. The CDR3 DNA sequence: TGTGCCAGCAGCTCGACCCTAGCCACCGAGTATACGCAGTATTTT. Translation gives CASSSTLATEYTQYF.

The chain links TRBV27 to TRBJ1-1, with 7 bases matching TRBD1. This CDR3 spans 14 amino acids. Germline V gene data show CDR1 as MNHEY and CDR2 as SMNVEV (reference sequence). V shed 6 bases and J 5 bases; nucleotides not matched to a gene: 9. The CDR3 loop reads CASSISTGRTEAFF. CDR3 nucleotide sequence: TGTGCCAGCAGCATATCGACAGGGCGGACTGAAGCTTTCTTT.

The V and J genes are TRBV9 and TRBJ2-1; 10 bases are shared with TRBD2. This CDR3 spans 17 amino acids. V lost 3 bases, J lost 2 bases, and 8 bases stayed unmatched. Germline loops: CDR1 SGDLS, CDR2 YYNGEE. The CDR3 DNA reads as TGTGCCAGCAGCGCCTCGAGCGGGGGGGTGACCTACAATGAGCAGTTCTTC. As protein: CASSASSGGVTYNEQFF.

V usage is TRBV19 and J usage is TRBJ1-2, with 10 bases that match TRBD1. Germline V gene data show CDR1 as LNHDA and CDR2 as SQIVND (reference sequence). With 8 bases clipped from V and 6 bases from J, the junction kept 9 bases outside the gene matches. The CDR3 is made up of 14 amino acids. The CDR3 loop reads CASRYVGTGDGYTF. As DNA, the CDR3 is TGTGCCAGTCGATACGTCGGGACAGGGGATGGCTACACCTTC.

The chain recombines TRBV6-5 with TRBJ2-1, with 7 bases identical to TRBD2. Per germline, CDR1 MNHEY and CDR2 SVGAGI. V gave up 2 bases and J gave up 7 bases; unmatched junction bases: 5. The CDR3 is 14 amino acids. The chain's CDR3 is CASSYPGGWNEQFF. The CDR3 nucleotides read TGTGCCAGCAGTTACCCGGGAGGATGGAATGAGCAGTTCTTC.

This clone showed up just a few times. Additional DNA sequences in this sample encode the identical CDR3. The V call is TRBV2, the J call TRBJ2-7; D is perhaps TRBD1 (6 bases). Looked up from germline, CDR1 is SNHLY and CDR2 is FYNNEI. Trimming cost V 6 bases and J 2 bases, with 8 bases left between them. This CDR3 contains 12 residues. The CDR3 reads CASRDRAYEQYF. CDR3 DNA sequence: TGTGCCAGCAGGGACAGAGCCTACGAGCAGTACTTC.

The chain links TRBV28 to TRBJ2-3; no definite D call. Trimming cost V 2 bases and J 2 bases, with 2 bases left between them. Germline CDR1 reads MDHEN; CDR2 reads SYDVKM. The CDR3 spans 12 residues. The CDR3 region is CASSLNTDTQYF. The DNA of the CDR3 is TGTGCCAGCAGTTTAAACACAGATACGCAGTATTTT.

Concerning this clone: The same CDR3 arises from other DNA sequences in this sample as well. The chain recombines TRBV19 with TRBJ2-7; 14 bases line up with TRBD2. This CDR3 has 15 amino acids. The J segment lost 2 bases and the V segment lost 5 bases, leaving 2 bases of the junction unmatched. CDR1 and CDR2 from the germline V gene are LNHDA and SQIVND (reference sequence). The CDR3 sequence is CASSAGLAGAYEQYF. In DNA form, the CDR3 reads TGTGCCAGTAGTGCGGGACTAGCGGGGGCCTACGAGCAGTACTTC.

The rearrangement joins TRBV7-6 to TRBJ1-1; weak D call: TRBD1 (5 bases). Trimming took 3 bases from V and 7 from J, leaving 9 bases between them. This CDR3 spans 12 amino acids. CDR1 SGHVS and CDR2 FNYEAQ come from the germline V gene. The CDR3 here is CASSLGDGEAFF. CDR3 nucleotide sequence: TGTGCCAGCAGCTTGGGGGACGGTGAAGCTTTCTTT.